The 9 T cell receptor beta chains below all came from one sample that was sequenced in a study of blood T cell repertoires in COVID-19. Sequencing used immunoSEQ multiplex PCR; TCRdb keeps in-frame clones, though not all of them. The sample records over 200,000 clones, 85% to 90% being singletons. The sample was peripheral blood. These TCRs come from a man aged 45 to 65 with COVID-19, enrolled during active disease.

The chain employs TRBV5-6 and TRBJ1-1; D call uncertain. The CDR3 contains 11 residues. The ends were cut back, 5 bases at V and 5 bases at J, with 7 bases in the middle. CDR1 SGHDT and CDR2 YYEEEE come from the germline V gene. The chain's CDR3 is CASRSGTEAFF. CDR3 coding DNA: TGTGCCAGCAGGTCCGGGACTGAAGCTTTCTTT.

The chain links TRBV30 to TRBJ1-6; TRBD1 aligns across 7 bases. Germline assignment: CDR1 GTSNPN and CDR2 SVGIG (reference sequence). V shed 0 bases, J shed 7 bases, and the junction held 3 bases outside the gene matches. This CDR3 contains 14 residues. In DNA form, the CDR3 reads TGTGCCTGGAGTGTACAGGGGAGGAATTCACCCCTCCACTTT. Protein product: CAWSVQGRNSPLHF.

This clone was observed a single time. This chain uses TRBV10-2 with TRBJ2-7, with a tentative D call TRBD1 (5 bases). Germline CDR1 is WSHSY and CDR2 is SAAADI. V was clipped by 7 bases and J by 1 base, with 5 bases between them. The CDR3 spans 11 residues. This CDR3 is CASTGSYEQYF. The CDR3 DNA sequence: TGCGCCAGCACAGGGTCCTACGAGCAGTACTTC.

The V call is TRBV20-1, the J call TRBJ1-5, with a weak D call TRBD1 (6 bases). The CDR3 is 14 amino acids. Germline CDR1 DFQATT, CDR2 SNEGSKA (reference sequence). Trimming left V 6 bases short and J 2 bases short, with 14 bases between. The CDR3 loop is CSASGGHRNQPQHF. The CDR3 coding sequence is TGCAGTGCGAGTGGGGGACACCGCAATCAGCCCCAGCATTTT.

V and J are TRBV4-2 and TRBJ1-4; tentatively, D is TRBD1 (5 bases). This CDR3 comprises 15 residues. Trimming removed 4 bases at V and 8 bases at J, with 17 bases between. Germline lookup yields CDR1 LGHNA and CDR2 YNFKEQ. CDR3 residues: CASSPEAGGEEKLFF. The CDR3, as DNA: TGTGCCAGCAGCCCGGAGGCGGGGGGAGAGGAAAAACTGTTTTTT.

This rearrangement joins TRBV27 to TRBJ2-1; TRBD2 might be the D (6 bases). The V end was cut by 6 bases, the J end by 2 bases, with 17 bases between. The CDR3 extends over 16 amino acids. The V gene's germline CDR1 is MNHEY and CDR2 SMNVEV (reference sequence). The CDR3 DNA sequence: TGTGCCAGCAGCTCCCCTCGGGACTCAACCTACAATGAGCAGTTCTTC. This codes for CASSSPRDSTYNEQFF.

In its sample, this clone was seen a few times. The chain has TRBV19 and TRBJ2-7; 10 nucleotides agree with TRBD2. Germline V CDR1 and CDR2: LNHDA, SQIVND (reference sequence). The CDR3 has 15 residues. The J segment lost 3 bases and the V segment lost 3 bases, leaving 5 bases of the junction unmatched. CDR3 nucleotides: TGTGCCAGTAGTATTGCGGCTAGCGGGAGCTACGAGCAGTACTTC. It yields the protein CASSIAASGSYEQYF.

The V and J genes are TRBV5-1 and TRBJ1-5; D uncertain. The CDR3 is made up of 15 amino acids. Germline lookup yields CDR1 SGHRS and CDR2 YFSETQ. The germline V and J ends were trimmed by 4 bases and 2 bases, with 13 bases remaining between them. CDR3 bases: TGCGCCAGCAGCCCGCTCGGCGCGGGCAATCAGCCCCAGCATTTT. This gives the protein CASSPLGAGNQPQHF.

V gene TRBV18 combines with J gene TRBJ2-2; no firm D call. V lost 4 bases and J lost 1, with 7 bases in between. The CDR3 covers 14 residues. Germline assignment: CDR1 KGHSH and CDR2 LQKENI. CDR3 amino acids: CASSLKQNTGELFF. DNA of the CDR3: TGTGCCAGCTCACTGAAACAGAACACCGGGGAGCTGTTTTTT.